The following is a T cell receptor (beta chain) sequence with its context. Its antigen remains unidentified. These data come from a study of cytomegalovirus exposure and HLA in healthy donors. Overall study: Most genotyped donors, over 70% of more than 300, had Caucasian-associated genetic ancestry. Study observations and caveats: The listing of roughly 160 TCR beta chains classed them as cytomegalovirus-associated.

The PCR used 60 Vbeta and 13 Jbeta primers. The data were produced by immunoSEQ multiplex PCR, yet TCRdb's version contains in-frame clones alone and is incomplete. The sample lists about 130,000 clones, approximately 79% occurring once. This sequence was found in a man aged 25-40 years in good health and CMV-seronegative. Sequencing input: PBMCs.

The CDR3 spells CASSPRDGYTF. The CDR3 DNA reads TGTGCCAGCAGTCCCCGAGATGGCTACACCTTC. The chain recombines TRBV6-5 with TRBJ1-2; D gene ambiguous. Germline assignment: CDR1 MNHEY and CDR2 SVGAGI. The germline V and J ends were trimmed by 5 bases and 6 bases, with 7 bases remaining between them. This CDR3 spans 11 amino acids.